This is a list of T cell receptor beta chains from one sample in a study of tumor-infiltrating lymphocytes in primary liver carcinoma. Each CDR3 protein is one row after TCRdb ran MiXCR on the multiplex PCR reads. Here the sample spans nearly 50,000 distinct CDR3 sequences, 70% to 75% being singletons. Material: liver tumor tissue from sampling region 3. All receptors come from a man aged 40-49 years with primary liver carcinoma and hepatitis B virus infection. The conserved cysteine and the conserved F or W are not part of the CDR3 here. Size is stated for part of the rows, as once, few or many counts, or as a class when the clone is expanded.

size,J,V,length,CDR3
NA,TRBJ1-1,TRBV3-1,12,ASSQGRGNTEAF
many,TRBJ1-2,TRBV12-3/TRBV12-4,12,ASSLLQGAHGYT
NA,TRBJ2-5,TRBV28,13,TSSFGVRYQETQN
NA,TRBJ1-1,TRBV10-2,11,ASSGMENTEAF
NA,TRBJ2-3,TRBV11-1,14,ASSKGLAVNTNTQY
NA,TRBJ2-7,TRBV14,13,ASSRYSGFTYEQY
NA,TRBJ2-3,TRBV4-1,15,ASSPSGGAGMSDTQY
NA,TRBJ1-1,TRBV5-1,12,ASSLGTVNTEAF
NA,TRBJ2-7,TRBV7-8,10,ASNFQVGEQY
NA,TRBJ1-1,TRBV10-3,13,AISETAGLETDAF
many,TRBJ1-6,TRBV6-5,12,ASSYGGSNSPLH
NA,TRBJ2-5,TRBV6-2/TRBV6-3,11,ASTHASEETQY
many,TRBJ2-1,TRBV29-1,15,SVVGTSGKGAYNEQF